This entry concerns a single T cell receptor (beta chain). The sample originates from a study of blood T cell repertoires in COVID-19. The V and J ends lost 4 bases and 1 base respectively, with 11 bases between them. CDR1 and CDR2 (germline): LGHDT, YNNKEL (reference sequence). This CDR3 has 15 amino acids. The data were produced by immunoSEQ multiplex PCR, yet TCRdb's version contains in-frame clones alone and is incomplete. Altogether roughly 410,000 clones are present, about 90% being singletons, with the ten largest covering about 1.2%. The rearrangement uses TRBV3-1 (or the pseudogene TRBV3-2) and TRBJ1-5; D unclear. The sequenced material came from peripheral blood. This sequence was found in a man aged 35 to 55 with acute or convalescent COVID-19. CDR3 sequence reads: CASSPSSLSNQPQHF. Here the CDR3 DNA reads TGTGCCAGCAGCCCTAGCTCGTTAAGCAATCAGCCCCAGCATTTT.